Presented here are 32 T cell receptor beta chains from one specimen sequenced in a study of shared clonotypes between healthy human individuals. Profiled with immunoSEQ multiplex PCR; TCRdb holds only in-frame clones, not every one. The sample records approximately 1,500,000 clones, approximately 98% being singletons. Sequenced: naive CD4+ T cells sorted from blood. Subset indicated: CD45RA+ positively selected. Receptors were obtained from a man aged 25 to 45 in good health.

The chain is built from TRBV5-4 and TRBJ2-1; D is undetermined. The germline V gene encodes CDR1 SGHNT and CDR2 YYREEE (reference sequence). V shed 4 bases and J shed 5 bases, with 10 bases lying between them. The CDR3 runs 13 residues. The CDR3 DNA sequence: TGTGCCAGCAGCCCGAAAGGCCACAATGAGCAGTTCTTC. Protein sequence: CASSPKGHNEQFF.

V is TRBV28 and J is TRBJ2-7; D unresolved. The V end was cut by 5 bases, the J end by 6 bases, with 17 bases between. This CDR3 contains 14 residues. Germline CDR1 MDHEN, CDR2 SYDVKM. In DNA form, the CDR3 reads TGTGCCAGCAGTCCGACACCTGATGCCTTCGAGCAGTACTTC. Translation: CASSPTPDAFEQYF.

The chain recombines TRBV5-4 with TRBJ2-7; 8 bases map to TRBD2. With V trimmed by 0 bases and J by 6 bases, 8 bases remained unmatched. In germline, CDR1 is SGHNT, CDR2 YYREEE (reference sequence). The CDR3 runs to 15 residues. Here the CDR3 reads CASSLEGTRGLEQYF. CDR3 sequence (DNA): TGTGCCAGCAGCTTGGAAGGGACTAGGGGCCTCGAGCAGTACTTC. Full variable domain (remainder filled in from reference TRBV5-4 and TRBJ2-7): ETGVTQSPTHLIKTRGQQVTLRCSSQSGHNTVSWYQQALGQGPQFIFQYYREEENGRGNFPPRFSGLQFPNYSSELNVNALELDDSALYLCASSLEGTRGLEQYFGPGTRLTVT.

In its sample, this clone was seen once. The rearrangement joins TRBV9 to TRBJ2-1; 12 bases agree with TRBD2. V lost 3 bases to trimming and J lost 10 bases; unmatched junction nucleotides: 2. Germline CDR1 and CDR2: SGDLS and YYNGEE. The CDR3 contains 13 residues. The CDR3 DNA sequence: TGTGCCAGCAGCGGGGGACTAGCGGGCGAGCAGTTCTTC. Its protein product is CASSGGLAGEQFF.

This chain links TRBV30 with TRBJ1-2; 8 bases agree with TRBD1. Looked up from germline, CDR1 is GTSNPN and CDR2 is SVGIG (reference sequence). V shed 0 bases, J shed 4 bases, and the junction held 7 bases outside the gene matches. The CDR3 sequence is 15 residues long. CDR3 sequence reads: CAWSVIGRGPYGYTF. The DNA of the CDR3 is TGTGCCTGGAGTGTAATAGGCAGGGGGCCCTATGGCTACACCTTC.

The genes are TRBV7-2 and TRBJ1-5; D call uncertain. V gave up 3 bases and J gave up 3 bases, with 12 bases separating them. This CDR3 is built from 15 residues. Germline V gives CDR1 SGHTA, CDR2 FQGNSA. In nucleotides, the CDR3 is TGTGCCAGCAGCTTTCAGGAACAGCCCAATCAGCCCCAGCATTTT. Amino acids: CASSFQEQPNQPQHF.

For this clone: The same CDR3 arises from other DNA sequences in this sample as well. V and J are TRBV28 and TRBJ2-7; perhaps TRBD1 as D (5 bases). This CDR3 has 13 residues. V lost 5 bases and J 0 bases, leaving 8 bases between the germline ends. Per germline, CDR1 MDHEN and CDR2 SYDVKM. In DNA form, the CDR3 reads TGTGCCAGCAGTCTTGACAGCTCCTACGAGCAGTACTTC. This gives the protein CASSLDSSYEQYF.

This chain joins TRBV2 and TRBJ1-2; D is perhaps TRBD1 (5 bases). The length of the CDR3 is 15 residues. Germline V gives CDR1 SNHLY, CDR2 FYNNEI. Trimming pared 4 bases from V and 2 bases from J, leaving 14 bases between. The chain's CDR3 is CASSVETGSNYGYTF. The CDR3 coding sequence is TGTGCCAGCAGTGTAGAAACAGGCAGCAACTATGGCTACACCTTC. The entire variable domain, with the rest obtained from reference TRBV2 and TRBJ1-2, is as follows: EPEVTQTPSHQVTQMGQEVILRCVPISNHLYFYWYRQILGQKVEFLVSFYNNEISEKSEIFDDQFSVERPDGSNFTLKIRSTKLEDSAMYFCASSVETGSNYGYTFGSGTRLTVV.

The chain employs TRBV30 and TRBJ2-6, with 8 bases that match TRBD1. There are 16 residues in the CDR3. CDR1 and CDR2 from the germline V gene are GTSNPN and SVGIG (reference sequence). V shed 4 bases and J 0 bases; nucleotides not matched to a gene: 5. The CDR3 here is CAWTRDRSSGANVLTF. The DNA for the CDR3 is TGTGCCTGGACGAGGGACAGGAGCTCTGGGGCCAACGTCCTGACTTTC.

This chain uses TRBV6-5 with TRBJ2-7; no clear D gene. CDR1 and CDR2 (germline): MNHEY, SVGAGI. The CDR3 sequence is 15 residues long. Trimming took off 5 bases at V and 1 base at J, with 15 bases between the two ends. The CDR3 here is CASSLSAVGSYEQYF. The CDR3, as DNA: TGTGCCAGCAGTCTCTCCGCGGTCGGGTCCTACGAGCAGTACTTC.

The chain joins TRBV5-6 to TRBJ1-5, with 7 bases lining up with TRBD1. Germline CDR1 SGHDT, CDR2 YYEEEE. Trimming at V came to 0 bases and at J to 9 bases, leaving 9 bases not matched to a gene. The CDR3 spans 15 residues. The DNA of the CDR3 is TGTGCCAGCAGCTTGGGACAGGGTATATTCCTGCCCCAGCATTTT. Residues: CASSLGQGIFLPQHF. The entire variable domain, with the rest obtained from reference TRBV5-6 and TRBJ1-5, is as follows: DAGVTQSPTHLIKTRGQQVTLRCSPKSGHDTVSWYQQALGQGPQFIFQYYEEEERQRGNFPDRFSGHQFPNYSSELNVNALLLGDSALYLCASSLGQGIFLPQHFGDGTRLSIL.

The chain is built from TRBV9 and TRBJ2-2, with D unclear. Per germline, CDR1 SGDLS and CDR2 YYNGEE. V lost 2 bases and J 5 bases, leaving 16 bases between the germline ends. This CDR3 spans 16 amino acids. The CDR3 here is CASSVHFGVGTGELFF. The CDR3, as DNA: TGTGCCAGCAGCGTTCATTTTGGGGTTGGAACCGGGGAGCTGTTTTTT.

The chain links TRBV5-1 to TRBJ1-5, with 7 bases fitting TRBD1. The CDR3 runs to 15 residues. After removal of 0 bases from V and 3 bases from J, the junction contained 3 bases not matched to a gene. CDR1 and CDR2 from the germline V gene are SGHRS and YFSETQ. CDR3 sequence: CASSLAGTVNQPQHF. CDR3 nucleotides: TGCGCCAGCAGCTTGGCTGGGACAGTCAATCAGCCCCAGCATTTT.

V gene TRBV5-4 combines with J gene TRBJ2-3, with no clear D. V gave up 0 bases and J gave up 0 bases, with 11 bases separating them. CDR1 and CDR2 (germline): SGHNT, YYREEE (reference sequence). The length of the CDR3 is 16 residues. The CDR3, as DNA: TGTGCCAGCAGCTTGGGGCTCCGGATGAGCACAGATACGCAGTATTTT. It encodes CASSLGLRMSTDTQYF. Supplemented by reference TRBV5-4 and TRBJ2-3, the full variable domain reads ETGVTQSPTHLIKTRGQQVTLRCSSQSGHNTVSWYQQALGQGPQFIFQYYREEENGRGNFPPRFSGLQFPNYSSELNVNALELDDSALYLCASSLGLRMSTDTQYFGPGTRLTVL.

This chain links TRBV18 with TRBJ2-7; TRBD1 agrees at 8 bases. Germline V gene lookup returns CDR1 KGHSH and CDR2 LQKENI. Trimming at V came to 0 bases and at J to 7 bases, leaving 8 bases not matched to a gene. This CDR3 region has 15 residues. The CDR3 spells CASSPPDRATGEQYF. The CDR3 DNA reads as TGTGCCAGCTCACCACCGGACAGGGCCACGGGGGAGCAGTACTTC.

This clone was seen many times. In DNA form, the CDR3 reads TGTGCAAGTCGCTTAGGGTTAAATGAAGAGACCCAGTACTTC. Its translation is CASRLGLNEETQYF. This chain uses TRBV12-2 with TRBJ2-5. TRBV12-2 is a listed pseudogene. CDR3 length: 14 residues.

This chain links TRBV6-1 with TRBJ1-1, with D perhaps TRBD1 (6 bases). Per the germline V gene, CDR1 is MNHNS and CDR2 is SASEGT. The CDR3 extends over 15 amino acids. Deletions cut 7 bases from V and 0 bases from J, with 15 bases between. The CDR3 nucleotides are TGTGCCAGCATCGTAGGGGGAACCATGAACACTGAAGCTTTCTTT. As protein: CASIVGGTMNTEAFF.

The chain combines TRBV5-6 with TRBJ1-4; D is ambiguous. V was shortened by 3 bases and J by 8 bases, with 20 bases between the two germline ends. In germline, CDR1 is SGHDT, CDR2 YYEEEE. This CDR3 has 16 amino acids. The CDR3 DNA sequence: TGTGCCAGCAGCTCCCTGGGAGAAATGATCGGGGAAAAACTGTTTTTT. The encoded protein is CASSSLGEMIGEKLFF.

The V gene is TRBV7-9, the J gene TRBJ2-2; D is undetermined. Trimming removed 3 bases at V and 7 bases at J, with 15 bases between. CDR1 SEHNR and CDR2 FQNEAQ come from the germline V gene (reference sequence). The CDR3 loop spans 15 amino acids. The CDR3 nucleotides read TGTGCCAGCAGCTTTGGCCTGGCCTCGGTCGGGGAGCTGTTTTTT. Protein: CASSFGLASVGELFF. The full variable domain, completed using reference TRBV7-9 and TRBJ2-2, is DTGVSQNPRHKITKRGQNVTFRCDPISEHNRLYWYRQTLGQGPEFLTYFQNEAQLEKSRLLSDRFSAERPKGSFSTLEIQRTEQGDSAMYLCASSFGLASVGELFFGEGSRLTVL.

V is TRBV19 and J is TRBJ2-7, with 7 bases matching TRBD2. This CDR3 is 15 amino acids long. CDR1 and CDR2 from the germline V gene are LNHDA and SQIVND (reference sequence). V trimming: 3 bases; J trimming: 5 bases; junction bases outside the gene matches: 10. The CDR3 DNA follows: TGTGCCAGTAGTATTCCTAAGGGGAGGGTCAACGAGCAGTACTTC. It codes for CASSIPKGRVNEQYF.

Here the CDR3 reads CASRSDRVTRQPQHF. The CDR3 DNA follows: TGTGCCAGCAGAAGCGACAGGGTGACTAGGCAGCCCCAGCATTTT. V gene TRBV6-6 combines with J gene TRBJ1-5; 7 bases are a match to TRBD1. Per germline, CDR1 MNHNY and CDR2 SVGAGI (reference sequence). This CDR3 contains 15 residues. V was clipped by 6 bases and J by 7 bases; unmatched bases: 12.

The chain is built from TRBV5-1 and TRBJ2-3; D may be TRBD1 (7 bases). CDR3 length: 14 residues. CDR1 is SGHRS and CDR2 is YFSETQ in the germline V gene. V was shortened by 6 bases and J by 0 bases, with 11 bases between the two germline ends. The CDR3 coding sequence is TGCGCCAGCAAGACAGGGACTAGCACAGATACGCAGTATTTT. Its protein is CASKTGTSTDTQYF.

This rearrangement joins TRBV19 to TRBJ2-5, with D perhaps TRBD2 (5 bases). CDR3 length: 15 residues. V lost 3 bases and J 0 bases, leaving 11 bases between the germline ends. Germline V gene sequence: CDR1 LNHDA, CDR2 SQIVND (reference sequence). For the CDR3, the DNA is TGTGCCAGTAGTATCAGAGGGCCCTACCAAGAGACCCAGTACTTC. It encodes CASSIRGPYQETQYF.

V usage is TRBV9 and J usage is TRBJ2-7, with TRBD1 matching 10 bases. The CDR3 has 15 amino acids. Trimming took 0 bases from V and 3 from J; bases not matched to a gene: 3. Germline V gives CDR1 SGDLS, CDR2 YYNGEE. CDR3 region: CASSVGDRGFYEQYF. The CDR3, as DNA: TGTGCCAGCAGCGTAGGGGACAGGGGTTTCTACGAGCAGTACTTC.

The chain combines TRBV6-5 with TRBJ2-7; the D gene is possibly TRBD2 (5 bases). This CDR3 spans 15 amino acids. The V gene lost 0 bases and the J gene lost 2 bases, with 11 bases spanning the gap. In germline, CDR1 is MNHEY, CDR2 SVGAGI. The CDR3 nucleotides are TGTGCCAGCAGTTACTCGATGGAGCGGACCTACGAGCAGTACTTC. Protein sequence: CASSYSMERTYEQYF.

This chain joins TRBV2 and TRBJ2-3, with D possibly matching TRBD2 (6 bases). Trimming cost V 4 bases and J 9 bases, with 11 bases left between them. CDR1 is SNHLY, CDR2 FYNNEI, per germline. This CDR3 is 12 amino acids long. This CDR3 is CASSGGTPTQYF. Here the CDR3 DNA reads TGTGCCAGCAGTGGTGGGACTCCCACGCAGTATTTT.

The rearrangement joins TRBV28 to TRBJ1-2; 9 bases are a match to TRBD1. CDR1 is MDHEN and CDR2 is SYDVKM in the germline V gene. CDR3 length: 14 amino acids. Trimming took 9 bases from V and 1 from J; bases not matched to a gene: 6. The CDR3 loop reads CASTGTGINYGYTF. Here the CDR3 DNA reads TGTGCCAGTACTGGGACAGGGATTAACTATGGCTACACCTTC.

This rearrangement joins TRBV7-9 to TRBJ1-2, with D unclear. Germline values: CDR1 SEHNR, CDR2 FQNEAQ (reference sequence). This CDR3 has 15 amino acids. V lost 5 bases to trimming and J lost 0 bases, with 13 bases between them. This CDR3 reads CASSPHSAPNYGYTF. DNA for the CDR3: TGTGCCAGCAGCCCTCATTCAGCCCCTAACTATGGCTACACCTTC.

J is TRBJ1-2 and V is TRBV7-9; D unresolved. The V end was cut by 1 base, the J end by 4 bases, with 7 bases between. The CDR3 totals 13 residues. CDR1 is SEHNR and CDR2 is FQNEAQ in the germline V gene (reference sequence). CDR3 coding DNA: TGTGCCAGCAGCTTAGATTCCAGCTATGGCTACACCTTC. This gives the protein CASSLDSSYGYTF.

This chain joins TRBV5-5 and TRBJ1-5; no clear D gene. CDR1 is SGHKS and CDR2 is YYEKEE in the germline V gene (reference sequence). V was clipped by 4 bases and J by 5 bases, with 13 bases between them. The CDR3 sequence is 14 residues long. The CDR3 sequence: CASSLRTLDQPQHF. CDR3 DNA sequence: TGTGCCAGCAGCCTGAGGACGTTAGATCAGCCCCAGCATTTT. The entire variable domain, with the rest obtained from reference TRBV5-5 and TRBJ1-5, is as follows: DAGVTQSPTHLIKTRGQQVTLRCSPISGHKSVSWYQQVLGQGPQFIFQYYEKEERGRGNFPDRFSARQFPNYSSELNVNALLLGDSALYLCASSLRTLDQPQHFGDGTRLSIL.

The table lists this clone with a count of one. This sequence joins TRBV2 and TRBJ2-7; TRBD2 matches at 13 bases. Germline CDR1 and CDR2: SNHLY and FYNNEI. The V segment lost 7 bases and the J segment 6 bases; nucleotides outside the gene matches: 9. The CDR3 spans 15 residues. CDR3 bases: TGTGCCAGCAAACAGGAAGGACTAGCGGGAGTCGAGCAGTACTTC. The encoded protein is CASKQEGLAGVEQYF.

This chain joins TRBV30 and TRBJ2-3, with TRBD1 matching over 7 bases. The CDR3 length is 14 residues. Germline CDR1 and CDR2: GTSNPN and SVGIG (reference sequence). V dropped 3 bases and J dropped 6; count of bases not matched to a gene: 9. For the CDR3, the DNA is TGTGCCTGGAGCCTTCTTTCAGGGGGTGATACGCAGTATTTT. It specifies CAWSLLSGGDTQYF.